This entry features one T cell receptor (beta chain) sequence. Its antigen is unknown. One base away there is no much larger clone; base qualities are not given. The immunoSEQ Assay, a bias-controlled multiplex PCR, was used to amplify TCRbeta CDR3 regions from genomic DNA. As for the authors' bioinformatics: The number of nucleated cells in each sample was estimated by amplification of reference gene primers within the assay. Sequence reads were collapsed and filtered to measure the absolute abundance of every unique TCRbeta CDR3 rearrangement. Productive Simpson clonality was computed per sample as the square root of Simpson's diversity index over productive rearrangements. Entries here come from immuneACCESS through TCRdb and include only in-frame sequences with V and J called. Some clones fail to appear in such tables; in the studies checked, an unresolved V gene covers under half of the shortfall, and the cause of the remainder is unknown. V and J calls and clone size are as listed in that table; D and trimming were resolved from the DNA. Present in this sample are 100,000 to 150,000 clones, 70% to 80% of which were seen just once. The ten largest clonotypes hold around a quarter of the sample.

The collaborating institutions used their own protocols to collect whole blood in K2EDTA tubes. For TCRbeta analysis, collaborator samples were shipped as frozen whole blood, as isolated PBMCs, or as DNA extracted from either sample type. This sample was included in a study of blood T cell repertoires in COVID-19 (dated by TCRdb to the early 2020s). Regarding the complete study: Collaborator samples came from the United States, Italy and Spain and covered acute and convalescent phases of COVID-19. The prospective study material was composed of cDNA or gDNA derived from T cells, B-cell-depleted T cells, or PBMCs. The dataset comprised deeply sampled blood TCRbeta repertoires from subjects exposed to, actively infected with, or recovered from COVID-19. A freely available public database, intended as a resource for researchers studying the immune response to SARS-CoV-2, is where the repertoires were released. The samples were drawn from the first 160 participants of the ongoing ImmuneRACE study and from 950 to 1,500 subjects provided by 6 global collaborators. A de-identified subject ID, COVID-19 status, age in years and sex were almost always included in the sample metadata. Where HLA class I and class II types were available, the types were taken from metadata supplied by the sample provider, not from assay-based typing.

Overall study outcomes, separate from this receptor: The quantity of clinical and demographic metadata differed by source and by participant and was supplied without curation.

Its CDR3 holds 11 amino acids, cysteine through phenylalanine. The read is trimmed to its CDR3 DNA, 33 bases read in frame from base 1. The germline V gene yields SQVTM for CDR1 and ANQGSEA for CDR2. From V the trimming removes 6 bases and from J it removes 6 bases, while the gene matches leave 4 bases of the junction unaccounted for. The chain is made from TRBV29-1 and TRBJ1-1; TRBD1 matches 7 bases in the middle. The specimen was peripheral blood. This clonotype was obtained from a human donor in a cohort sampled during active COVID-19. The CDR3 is CSVRQGSEAFF. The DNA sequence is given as TGCAGCGTAAGACAGGGCTCTGAAGCTTTCTTT.